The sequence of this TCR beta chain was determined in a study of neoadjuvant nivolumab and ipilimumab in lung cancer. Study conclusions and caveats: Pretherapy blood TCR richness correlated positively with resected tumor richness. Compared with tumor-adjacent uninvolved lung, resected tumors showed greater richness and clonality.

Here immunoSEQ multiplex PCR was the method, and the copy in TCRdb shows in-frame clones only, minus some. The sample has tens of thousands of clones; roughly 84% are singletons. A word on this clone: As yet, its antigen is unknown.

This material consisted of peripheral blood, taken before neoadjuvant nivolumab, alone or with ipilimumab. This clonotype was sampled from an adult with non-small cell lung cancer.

CDR3 residues: CASSQGLAGDATGELFF. Here the CDR3 DNA reads TGCGCCAGCAGCCAGGGACTAGCGGGAGATGCCACCGGGGAGCTGTTTTTT. The genes are TRBV4-1 and TRBJ2-2; TRBD2 matches at 14 bases. The germline V gene encodes CDR1 MGHRA and CDR2 YSYEKL. The trim removed 3 bases at V and 4 bases at J, leaving 4 bases unmatched. CDR3 size: 17 residues.